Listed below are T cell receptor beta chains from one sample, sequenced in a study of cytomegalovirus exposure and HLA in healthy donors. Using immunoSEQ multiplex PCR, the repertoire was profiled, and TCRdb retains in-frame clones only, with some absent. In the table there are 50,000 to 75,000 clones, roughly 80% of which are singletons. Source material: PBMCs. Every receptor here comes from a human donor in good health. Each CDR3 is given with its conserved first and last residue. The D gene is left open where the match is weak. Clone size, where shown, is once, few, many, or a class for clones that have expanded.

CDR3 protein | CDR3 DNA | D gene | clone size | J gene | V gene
CASTSREIPTNEKLFF | TGCGCCAGCACCTCTCGAGAGATCCCAACTAATGAAAAACTGTTTTTT | NA | NA | TRBJ1-4 | TRBV10-2
CASSSTGNYDYTF | TGCGCCAGCAGCTCGACAGGGAACTATGACTACACCTTC | TRBD1 | NA | TRBJ1-2 | TRBV5-1
CASSLAVTSGSTDTQYF | TGTGCCAGCAGCTTAGCGGTGACTAGCGGGTCGACAGATACGCAGTATTTT | TRBD2 | NA | TRBJ2-3 | TRBV7-2
CASSLLDRGFYEQYF | TGTGCCAGCAGTTTGCTGGACAGGGGATTCTACGAGCAGTACTTC | TRBD1 | NA | TRBJ2-7 | TRBV28
CASSESSSSYNEQFF | TGTGCCAGCAGTGAGTCTAGCAGCTCCTACAATGAGCAGTTCTTC | NA | NA | TRBJ2-1 | TRBV2
CASSKLRQAVDSYEQYF | TGTGCCAGCAGCAAATTAAGACAGGCAGTAGACTCCTACGAGCAGTACTTC | NA | NA | TRBJ2-7 | TRBV21-1
CASSTMTGQGSDTQYF | TGTGCCAGTAGCACTATGACGGGACAGGGTTCAGATACGCAGTATTTT | TRBD1 | few | TRBJ2-3 | TRBV19
CASSVQGTLGNTIYF | TGTGCCAGCAGTGTTCAGGGAACATTAGGAAACACCATATATTTT | NA | NA | TRBJ1-3 | TRBV2
CASSLRQGNQPQHF | TGTGCCAGCAGTTTGAGACAGGGCAATCAGCCCCAGCATTTT | NA | few | TRBJ1-5 | TRBV2
CASSHGGGPNSWFF | TGTGCCAGCAGCCACGGAGGGGGCCCCAACTCTTGGTTTTTT | NA | NA | TRBJ2-2 | TRBV14
CASSQDFSGVGSQPQHF | TGCGCCAGCAGCCAAGATTTTTCCGGGGTCGGCTCTCAGCCCCAGCATTTT | NA | NA | TRBJ1-5 | TRBV4-3
CASSVDGTTYEQYF | TGTGCCAGCAGCGTAGATGGGACTACCTACGAGCAGTACTTC | TRBD2 | NA | TRBJ2-7 | TRBV9
CASVYLKLTGPYGNTIYF | TGTGCCAGCGTCTACCTAAAACTTACAGGCCCCTACGGAAACACCATATATTTT | NA | NA | TRBJ1-3 | TRBV21-1
CAIGLEAGELFF | TGTGCCATTGGACTAGAGGCCGGGGAGCTGTTTTTT | TRBD2 | NA | TRBJ2-2 | TRBV10-3
CASSTTSVSTDTQYF | TGTGCCAGCAGCACTACTAGCGTGAGCACAGATACGCAGTATTTT | TRBD2 | NA | TRBJ2-3 | TRBV7-2
CASSLSATGGRAYEQYF | TGTGCCAGCAGTTTATCAGCTACAGGGGGGCGAGCCTACGAGCAGTACTTC | TRBD1 | once | TRBJ2-7 | TRBV28
CASSAGGTYEQYF | TGTGCCAGCAGCGCGGGAGGCACCTACGAGCAGTACTTC | TRBD2 | NA | TRBJ2-7 | TRBV28
CASSLYWATEGYEQYF | TGCGCCAGCAGCTTGTACTGGGCCACAGAAGGTTACGAGCAGTACTTC | NA | NA | TRBJ2-7 | TRBV5-1
CASSEGTGSSPLHF | TGTGCCAGCAGTGAGGGGACAGGGTCTTCACCCCTCCACTTT | TRBD1 | NA | TRBJ1-6 | TRBV25-1
CASSHPLADSTYEQYF | TGTGCCAGCAGCCACCCTCTAGCGGACTCGACCTACGAGCAGTACTTC | TRBD2 | NA | TRBJ2-7 | TRBV11-1
CASSLGFGSSNQPQHF | TGTGCCAGCAGCCTCGGGTTTGGGAGCAGCAATCAGCCCCAGCATTTT | NA | NA | TRBJ1-5 | TRBV4-2
CASSLEAGPYNSPLHF | TGTGCCAGCAGCTTGGAGGCAGGGCCATATAATTCACCCCTCCACTTT | NA | NA | TRBJ1-6 | TRBV5-8
CASSFILRRYQPQHF | TGTGCCAGCAGCTTCATTTTGCGCCGTTATCAGCCCCAGCATTTT | NA | NA | TRBJ1-5 | TRBV5-4
CASLEGGHKHWGETQYF | TGTGCCAGCTTGGAGGGAGGCCACAAACATTGGGGAGAGACCCAGTACTTC | NA | NA | TRBJ2-5 | TRBV28
CASSLSGNNEQFF | TGTGCCAGCAGCTTATCAGGGAACAATGAGCAGTTCTTC | NA | NA | TRBJ2-1 | TRBV7-2
CASSPFKGLAGDNEQFF | TGTGCCAGCTCACCCTTCAAAGGACTAGCGGGAGACAATGAGCAGTTCTTC | TRBD2 | NA | TRBJ2-1 | TRBV18
CASSHILEAGELFF | TGTGCCAGCAGCCATATACTAGAAGCCGGGGAGCTGTTTTTT | NA | NA | TRBJ2-2 | TRBV5-6
CASSELAGVDEQFF | TGTGCCAGCAGCGAACTAGCGGGAGTGGATGAGCAGTTCTTC | TRBD2 | NA | TRBJ2-1 | TRBV7-3
CASSFSPSQGRSNQPQHF | TGTGCCAGCAGCTTTTCACCGTCGCAGGGGCGAAGCAATCAGCCCCAGCATTTT | NA | NA | TRBJ1-5 | TRBV7-6
CASSLREETQYF | TGTGCCAGCAGTCTCAGGGAAGAGACCCAGTACTTC | NA | NA | TRBJ2-5 | TRBV6-1
CATQQVPNYNEQFF | TGTGCCACCCAACAGGTGCCAAACTACAATGAGCAGTTCTTC | NA | NA | TRBJ2-1 | TRBV5-4
CASSWSGSSSYNEQFF | TGTGCCAGCAGCTGGAGCGGGAGCTCCTCCTACAATGAGCAGTTCTTC | TRBD2 | NA | TRBJ2-1 | TRBV7-8
CASSRQSGSYQETQYF | TGTGCCAGCAGCCGTCAAAGCGGGTCGTACCAAGAGACCCAGTACTTC | NA | NA | TRBJ2-5 | TRBV4-2
CASSGDRGAGETQYF | TGCGCCAGCAGTGGAGACAGGGGCGCAGGGGAGACCCAGTACTTC | TRBD1 | NA | TRBJ2-5 | TRBV10-1
CASSLQGPNTEAFF | TGCGCCAGCAGCTTACAGGGACCGAACACTGAAGCTTTCTTT | NA | NA | TRBJ1-1 | TRBV5-1
CASSLSSVSSYEQYF | TGTGCCAGCAGCTTGAGTAGCGTAAGCTCCTACGAGCAGTACTTC | NA | NA | TRBJ2-7 | TRBV7-8
CASSNLREVNEQFF | TGTGCCAGTAGTAATTTGCGGGAGGTCAATGAGCAGTTCTTC | TRBD2 | few | TRBJ2-1 | TRBV19
CASSFLGGRRLDTQYF | TGTGCCAGCAGTTTCTTGGGTGGCAGGCGCCTAGATACGCAGTATTTT | NA | NA | TRBJ2-3 | TRBV28
CIYWDSQETQYF | TGCATCTATTGGGACAGCCAAGAGACCCAGTACTTC | TRBD1 | NA | TRBJ2-5 | TRBV29-1
CASSKGPGYGYTF | TGTGCCAGTAGTAAGGGGCCAGGCTATGGCTACACCTTC | NA | NA | TRBJ1-2 | TRBV19
CASSIGTARSYEQYF | TGTGCCAGCAGCATCGGGACTGCCCGCTCCTACGAGCAGTACTTC | NA | NA | TRBJ2-7 | TRBV9
CASGIYRDRSSYNEQFF | TGTGCTAGTGGTATATACCGGGACAGGAGCTCCTACAATGAGCAGTTCTTC | TRBD1 | NA | TRBJ2-1 | TRBV12-5
CASSFRRTTSATYEQYF | TGTGCCAGCAGCTTTCGACGGACGACTAGTGCTACCTACGAGCAGTACTTC | NA | few | TRBJ2-7 | TRBV7-8
CASSSLRTGSTEAFF | TGTGCCAGCAGCTCCCTACGGACAGGGAGCACTGAAGCTTTCTTT | TRBD1 | few | TRBJ1-1 | TRBV5-6
CASIRVRGGWPQHF | TGTGCCAGCATAAGGGTCAGGGGAGGGTGGCCCCAGCATTTT | NA | NA | TRBJ1-5 | TRBV27
CASSQEGVWPEGDTEAFF | TGCGCCAGCAGCCAAGAAGGAGTATGGCCGGAGGGCGACACTGAAGCTTTCTTT | NA | NA | TRBJ1-1 | TRBV4-3